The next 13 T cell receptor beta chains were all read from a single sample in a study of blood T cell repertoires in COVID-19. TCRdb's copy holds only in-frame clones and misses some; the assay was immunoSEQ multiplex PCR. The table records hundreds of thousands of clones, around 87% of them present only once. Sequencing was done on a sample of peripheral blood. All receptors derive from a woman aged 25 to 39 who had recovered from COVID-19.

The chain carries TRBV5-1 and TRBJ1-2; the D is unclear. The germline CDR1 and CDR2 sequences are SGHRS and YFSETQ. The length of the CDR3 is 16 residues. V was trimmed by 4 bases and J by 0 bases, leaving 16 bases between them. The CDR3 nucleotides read TGCGCCAGCAGCCCCGGTCTGAGCTTGGCTAACTATGGCTACACCTTC. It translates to CASSPGLSLANYGYTF.

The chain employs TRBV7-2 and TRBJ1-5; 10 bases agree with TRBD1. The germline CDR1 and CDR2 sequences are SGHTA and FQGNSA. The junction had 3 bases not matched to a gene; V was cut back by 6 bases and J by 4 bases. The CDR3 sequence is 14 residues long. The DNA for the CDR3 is TGTGCCAGCAGTTGGACAGGGGGTAATCAGCCCCAGCATTTT. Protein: CASSWTGGNQPQHF.

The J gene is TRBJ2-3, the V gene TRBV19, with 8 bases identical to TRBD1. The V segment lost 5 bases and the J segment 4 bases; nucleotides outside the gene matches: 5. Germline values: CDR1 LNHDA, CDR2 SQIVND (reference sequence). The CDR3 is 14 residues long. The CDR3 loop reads CASSLQGAPDTQYF. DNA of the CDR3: TGTGCCAGTAGTCTCCAGGGGGCCCCAGATACGCAGTATTTT.

The CDR3 sequence is CASSLGLWGRAFHEQFF. CDR3 nucleotides: TGTGCCAGCAGCTTAGGCCTCTGGGGGAGGGCCTTCCACGAGCAGTTCTTC. This chain joins TRBV13 and TRBJ2-1; 7 positions agree with TRBD2. This CDR3 has 17 amino acids. Per germline, CDR1 PRHDT and CDR2 FYEKMQ (reference sequence). J lost 10 bases, V lost 0 bases, and 15 bases had no gene match.

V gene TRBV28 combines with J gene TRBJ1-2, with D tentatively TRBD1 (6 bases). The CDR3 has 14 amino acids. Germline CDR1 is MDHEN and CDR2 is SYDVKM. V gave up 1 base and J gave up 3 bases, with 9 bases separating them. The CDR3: CASSLFRQDYGYTF. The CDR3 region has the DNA TGTGCCAGCAGTTTATTCCGACAGGACTATGGCTACACCTTC.

For the CDR3, the DNA is TGCAGTGCGGAGGGCTATGGCTACACCTTC. Protein sequence: CSAEGYGYTF. This chain links TRBV20-1 with TRBJ1-2; D ambiguous. Per germline, CDR1 DFQATT and CDR2 SNEGSKA (reference sequence). Between the trimmed V and J ends, which lost 6 bases and 4 bases, there was a span of 6 bases. This CDR3 has 10 residues.

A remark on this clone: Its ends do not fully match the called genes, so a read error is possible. The CDR3 DNA sequence: TGTGCCACCAGTGACCCCTATAATGAGCAGTTCTTC. Its translation: CATSDPYNEQFF. V gene TRBV24-1 combines with J gene TRBJ2-1; no clear D. CDR1 KGHDR and CDR2 SFDVKD come from the germline V gene. The CDR3 contains 12 residues.

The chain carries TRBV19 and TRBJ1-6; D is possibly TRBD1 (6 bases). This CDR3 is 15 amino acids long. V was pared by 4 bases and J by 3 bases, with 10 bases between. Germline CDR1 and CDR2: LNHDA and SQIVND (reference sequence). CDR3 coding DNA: TGTGCCAGTAGTACGGACAGCGGCTATAATTCACCCCTCCACTTT. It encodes CASSTDSGYNSPLHF.

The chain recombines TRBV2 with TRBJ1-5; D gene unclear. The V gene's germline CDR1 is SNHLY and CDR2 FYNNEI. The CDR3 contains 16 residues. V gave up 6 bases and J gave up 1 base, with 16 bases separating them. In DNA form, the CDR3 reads TGTGCCAGCAGCGATCTGGGCGTTACGAGCAATCAGCCCCAGCATTTT. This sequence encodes CASSDLGVTSNQPQHF.

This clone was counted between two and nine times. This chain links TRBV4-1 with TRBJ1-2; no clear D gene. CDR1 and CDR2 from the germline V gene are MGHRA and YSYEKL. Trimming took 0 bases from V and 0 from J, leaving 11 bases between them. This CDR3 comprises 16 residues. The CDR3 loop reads CASSQDSASANYGYTF. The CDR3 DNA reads TGCGCCAGCAGCCAAGATAGTGCAAGTGCTAACTATGGCTACACCTTC.

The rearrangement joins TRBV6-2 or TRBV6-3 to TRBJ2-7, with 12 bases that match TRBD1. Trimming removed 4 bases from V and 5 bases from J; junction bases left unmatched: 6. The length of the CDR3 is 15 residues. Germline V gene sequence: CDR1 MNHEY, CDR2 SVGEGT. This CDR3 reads CASSSAGTGGDEQYF. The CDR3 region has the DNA TGTGCCAGCAGTTCCGCCGGGACAGGGGGCGACGAGCAGTACTTC.

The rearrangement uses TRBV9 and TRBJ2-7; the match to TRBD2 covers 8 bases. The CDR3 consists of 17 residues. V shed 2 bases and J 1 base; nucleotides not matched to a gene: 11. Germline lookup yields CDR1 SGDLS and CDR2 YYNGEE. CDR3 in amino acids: CASSVGTGGLVSYEQYF. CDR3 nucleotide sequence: TGTGCCAGCAGCGTCGGGACGGGGGGACTAGTTTCCTACGAGCAGTACTTC.

The CDR3 is CASSPRTGYDYGYTF. The DNA of the CDR3 is TGTGCCAGTAGTCCAAGGACAGGGTATGACTATGGCTACACCTTC. J is TRBJ1-2 and V is TRBV19, with 8 bases matching TRBD1. V was pared by 5 bases and J by 3 bases, with 8 bases of the junction left unmatched. CDR1 LNHDA and CDR2 SQIVND come from the germline V gene (reference sequence). The CDR3 runs 15 residues.